Included here is one T cell receptor beta chain sequence, with context. What it binds is unknown. A second PCR, run for roughly 7 to 11 cycles, used a sample-barcoded 5' primer plus a J-beta primer mix. MiXCR was run by TCRdb on the 5' RACE reads, yielding one entry per CDR3 protein. The profile shows 550,000 to 600,000 distinct CDR3 sequences, 25% to 30% of them singletons. Samples each yielded at least 5 micrograms of total RNA. The sample comes from a study of blood T cells in healthy people across ages. Study context: Per every two T cells, about one barcoded beta molecule was captured by template switching. The study's findings and limits: When set beside aged donors, long-lived donors presented more naive CD4+ cells and higher diversity. Because sorting was not performed, PBMCs prevented conclusive naive versus antigen-experienced comparison.

The CDR3 is made up of 14 amino acids. The germline V and J ends were trimmed by 3 bases and 5 bases, with 13 bases remaining between them. J is TRBJ1-1 and V is TRBV12-3 or TRBV12-4, with D possibly TRBD1 on 6 matching bases. The origin of this receptor is a woman between 70 and 85 years old in good health. Sequenced input: blood. Here the CDR3 reads CASSFGGGRTEAFF. The CDR3 region has the DNA TGTGCCAGCAGTTTCGGGGGGGGCCGAACTGAAGCTTTCTTT.